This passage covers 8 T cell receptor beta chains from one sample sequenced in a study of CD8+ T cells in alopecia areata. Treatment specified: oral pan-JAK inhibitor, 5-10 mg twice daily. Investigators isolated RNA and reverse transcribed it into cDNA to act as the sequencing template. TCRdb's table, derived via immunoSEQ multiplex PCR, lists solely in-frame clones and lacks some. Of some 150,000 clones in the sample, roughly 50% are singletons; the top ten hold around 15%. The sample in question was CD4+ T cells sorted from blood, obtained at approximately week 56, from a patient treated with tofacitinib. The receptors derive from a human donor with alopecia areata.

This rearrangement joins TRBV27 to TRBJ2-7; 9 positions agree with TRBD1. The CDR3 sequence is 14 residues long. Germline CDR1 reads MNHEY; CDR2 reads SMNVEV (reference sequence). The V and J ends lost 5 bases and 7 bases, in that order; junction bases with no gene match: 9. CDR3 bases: TGTGCCAGCAGTCCGCTTGGGACAGGGCCGGAGCAGTACTTC. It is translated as CASSPLGTGPEQYF.

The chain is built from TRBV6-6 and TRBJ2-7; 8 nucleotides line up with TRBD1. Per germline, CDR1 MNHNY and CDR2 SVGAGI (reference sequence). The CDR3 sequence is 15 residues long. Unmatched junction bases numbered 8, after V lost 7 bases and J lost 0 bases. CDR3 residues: CASKADRGDSYEQYF. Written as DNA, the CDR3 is TGTGCCAGCAAAGCCGACAGGGGCGACTCCTACGAGCAGTACTTC.

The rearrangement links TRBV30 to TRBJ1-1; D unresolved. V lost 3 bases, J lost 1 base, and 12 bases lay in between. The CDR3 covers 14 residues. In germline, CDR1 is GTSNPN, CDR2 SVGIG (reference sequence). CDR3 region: CAWSMGSANTEAFF. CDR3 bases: TGTGCCTGGAGCATGGGTTCGGCGAACACTGAAGCTTTCTTT. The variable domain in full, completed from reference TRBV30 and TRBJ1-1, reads SQTIHQWPATLVQPVGSPLSLECTVEGTSNPNLYWYRQAAGRGLQLLFYSVGIGQISSEVPQNLSASRPQDRQFILSSKKLLLSDSGFYLCAWSMGSANTEAFFGQGTRLTVV.

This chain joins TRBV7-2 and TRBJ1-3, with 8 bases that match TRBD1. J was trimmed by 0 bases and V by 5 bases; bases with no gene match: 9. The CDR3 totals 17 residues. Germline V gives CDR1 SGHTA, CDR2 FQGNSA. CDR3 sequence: CASSPWTGPYSGNTIYF. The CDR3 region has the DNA TGTGCCAGCAGCCCTTGGACAGGGCCCTACTCTGGAAACACCATATATTTT.

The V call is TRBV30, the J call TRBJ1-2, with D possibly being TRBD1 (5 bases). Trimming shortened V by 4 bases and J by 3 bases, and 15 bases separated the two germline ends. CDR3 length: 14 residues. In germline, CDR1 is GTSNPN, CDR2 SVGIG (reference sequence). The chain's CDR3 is CAWNPAGPHYGYTF. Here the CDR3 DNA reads TGTGCCTGGAACCCCGCGGGGCCTCACTATGGCTACACCTTC.

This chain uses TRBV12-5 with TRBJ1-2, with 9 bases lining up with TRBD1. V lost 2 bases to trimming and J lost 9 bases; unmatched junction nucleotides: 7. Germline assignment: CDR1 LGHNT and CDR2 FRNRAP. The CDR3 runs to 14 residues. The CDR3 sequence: CASGLLRDRASYTF. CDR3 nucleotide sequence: TGTGCTAGTGGTTTGTTGCGGGACAGGGCCAGCTACACCTTC.

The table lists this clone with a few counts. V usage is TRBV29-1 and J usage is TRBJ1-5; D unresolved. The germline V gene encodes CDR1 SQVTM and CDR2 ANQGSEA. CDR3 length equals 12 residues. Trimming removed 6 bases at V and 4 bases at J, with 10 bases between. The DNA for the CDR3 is TGCAGCGTGGGAGGGCAGAATCAGCCCCAGCATTTT. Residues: CSVGGQNQPQHF.

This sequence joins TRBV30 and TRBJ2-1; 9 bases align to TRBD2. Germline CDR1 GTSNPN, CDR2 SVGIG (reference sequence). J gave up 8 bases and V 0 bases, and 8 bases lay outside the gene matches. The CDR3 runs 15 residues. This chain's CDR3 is CAWSVAGGLWDEQFF. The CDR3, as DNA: TGTGCCTGGAGTGTGGCGGGGGGGTTATGGGATGAGCAGTTCTTC.